Sequencing of this T cell receptor beta chain was carried out in a study of monozygotic twins with inflammatory bowel disease (dated by TCRdb to the late 2010s). With regard to the full study: A total of some 30 monozygotic twin pairs were included in the full study, comprising nine German pairs (four IBD-concordant, five IBD-discordant) and 19 IBD-discordant Danish pairs. The search for disease-associated traits relied mainly on comparing, within discordant pairs, IBD patients with their genetically identical healthy co-twins. Each individual had, on average, about 151 000 unique TCRalpha sequences and 181 000 unique TCRbeta sequences available for analysis. Overall results and qualifications from the work: Differing immunosuppressive treatments among patients may have added background noise and inter-individual variability to the repertoires. The analysis was unable to tell different T cell subtypes apart. Repertoire similarity did not differ between concordant and discordant twins, possibly due to limited statistical power. IBD patients shared fewer clonotypes with other individuals than healthy twins did, most markedly in patients showing signs of disease activity. IBD patients had lower TCRbeta repertoire diversity, measured by the inverse Simpson index, than their healthy co-twins. The results gave no support for a single strong signal or clonotype linked to IBD.

The germline V gene supplies CDR1 SGHRS and CDR2 YFSETQ. The CDR3 starts with the cysteine, ends with the phenylalanine, and has 15 residues. No coding sequence is recorded. The method behind the library was 5' RACE. Each TCR library was prepared from around 3,400 ng of total RNA. For each sample, cDNA synthesis with SMARTScribe reverse transcriptase was split into eight separate reactions. During cDNA synthesis, template switching introduced unique molecular identifiers that contained a 6-nucleotide sample barcode. TCRalpha and TCRbeta cDNA was amplified by two nested PCRs of approximately 17 and 9 cycles, with bead purification after each PCR. Before amplification, cDNA was treated with uracil DNA-glycosylase and purified using the QIAquick PCR purification kit. The second PCR was the step at which Illumina TruSeq-compatible adapters and sample-specific barcodes were added. TapeStation and Qubit were used to check library quality and concentration, and roughly 4.8 ng of each library went into the pool. The pooled libraries were sequenced with 2 x 100 bp reads and custom sequencing primers on an Illumina HiSeq2500 single-index Rapid Run. The original methods were these. PCR and sequencing errors were corrected by UMI-based consensus assembly using MiGEC version 1.2.6. MiXCR version 2.1.1 was used for V(D)J alignment, clonotype assembly and CDR3 extraction. Gene usage, clonotype sharing and MAIT/NKT TCR abundance were normalised by analysing the top 1000, 10 000 and 20 000 clonotypes per sample. After downsampling to 27 000 UMIs, diversity was calculated as the inverse Simpson index using the vegan R package. Statistical testing used paired Mann-Whitney U tests on the discordant twin pairs and applied Benjamini-Hochberg correction for multiple testing. One entry per CDR3 protein sequence results from the TCRdb reprocessing of the reads, with DNA left out. Here the V and J calls rest on TCRdb's processing, not on the authors' analysis. The sample's table covers 300,000 to 400,000 distinct CDR3 sequences. The ten largest clones represent just over 2.5% of the sample.

Concerning this clonotype itself: The antigen it binds to is not known.

From each donor, a roughly 2.5 ml peripheral blood sample was collected into PAXgene tubes and stored at -80 degrees C. Total RNA was isolated from whole blood with the PAXgene blood miRNA kit on an automated QIAcube, without T cell sorting. Peripheral blood from monozygotic twin pairs who were concordant or discordant for inflammatory bowel disease underwent deep TCRalpha and TCRbeta repertoire profiling using unique molecular barcoding. Smoking habits were recorded for all twin pairs, and each individual was classified as a current, former or never smoker. The sequence was obtained from a human donor with ulcerative colitis or Crohn's disease, or a healthy co-twin of an affected twin (not recorded which). The specimen sequenced was blood. The sequence is built from TRBV5-1 and TRBJ2-7; as DNA is missing, the TRBD2 call by TCRdb cannot be tested. The encoded CDR3 is CASSLVDSGTYEQYF.